This T cell receptor (beta chain) was identified during a study of T cell responses to AZD1222 COVID-19 vaccine. About the study: Second-dose intervals of approximately 4 or approximately 12 weeks were pooled.

The CDR3 totals 22 residues. Germline CDR1 is MGHRA and CDR2 is YSYEKL. V trimming: 1 base; J trimming: 1 base; junction bases outside the gene matches: 16. Libraries were prepared by immunoSEQ multiplex PCR; TCRdb keeps only in-frame clonotypes and omits some of them. The repertoire holds 95,000 to 100,000 clones, with more than 75% as singletons. Study-level results: Rises in breadth and depth of Spike-specific TCRs came after two AZD1222 doses. Donors were mostly white British, more females; clonal diversity possibly underestimated. In the spike-specific TCR repertoire, nearly half reportedly target unmutated variant regions.

A note on this clone: Its antigen remains unknown.

J is TRBJ2-4 and V is TRBV4-1, with 13 bases identical to TRBD2. The clonotype comes from an adult in good health. This specimen was peripheral blood, taken on day 0 of AZD1222 vaccination. The CDR3 protein is CASSQVGAWTSGSTMAKNIQYF. In DNA form, the CDR3 reads TGCGCCAGCAGCCAAGTGGGGGCTTGGACTAGCGGGAGTACGATGGCCAAAAACATTCAGTACTTC.